This T cell receptor (beta chain) was profiled in a study of T cells in Graves' hyperthyroidism and ophthalmopathy. Study information: Specimen type is peripheral blood, collected at initial diagnosis prior to any treatment.

General study results and limits: Ophthalmopathy was told apart from stable hyperthyroidism by a 13 V-J model.

To note about this clonotype: Its target is unknown. Since a much larger clone is just one base distant, this may be a read error.

The investigators amplified TCR beta CDR3 regions from RNA transcripts. Using the HTBI primer set, a first-round RT-PCR was run on the TCR CDR3. TCRdb reprocessed the multiplex PCR reads with MiXCR, giving one entry per CDR3 protein. Of about 290,000 distinct CDR3 sequences listed, roughly 14% are singletons. The sample taken for sequencing was blood. This clonotype was obtained from a woman aged 25 to 45 with Graves' hyperthyroidism that later progressed to Graves' ophthalmopathy.

The CDR3 coding sequence is TGTGCCAGCGGTTACTCGACAGGGTCCTACGAGCAGTACTTC. It is translated as CASGYSTGSYEQYF. This chain joins TRBV6-2 or TRBV6-3 and TRBJ2-7, with 7 bases identical to TRBD1. The CDR3 extends over 14 amino acids. The germline gives CDR1 MNHEY, CDR2 SVGEGT.